This T cell receptor beta chain was recovered during a study of human T cells and chemical hapten exposure. TCRdb independently ran MiXCR on the RACE reads; one entry per CDR3 protein. The sample carries about 82,000 distinct CDR3 sequences, 10% to 15% recorded once. This clonotype showed up many times. The antigen remains undetermined. The V gene end was trimmed by 1 base and the J gene end by 5 bases; junction bases not matched to a gene: 4. This CDR3 region has 14 residues. CDR1 and CDR2 from the germline V gene are SEHNR and FQNEAQ (reference sequence). Time point reported: patch test 3, about 24 weeks after DPC sensitization. Treatment reported: therapeutic diphenylcyclopropenone sensitization with weekly scalp DPC. Study results and caveats: Compared to controls, expanded TCRs made significantly more large clusters of similar CDR3s. Unchanged with DPC sensitization were TCRs above 1 in 1000 frequency.

Sequenced here: whole blood, sampled in connection with sensitization to the hapten diphenylcyclopropenone (DPC). The receptor comes from a woman between 45 and 60 years old with alopecia areata. Some clones in this sample may be carry-over from other donors' samples. The chain recombines TRBV7-9 with TRBJ2-5; 7 bases map to TRBD2. CDR3 coding DNA: TGTGCCAGCAGCTTAGTATCGGGAGGCGAGACCCAGTACTTC. This gives the protein CASSLVSGGETQYF.